A selection of T cell receptor beta chains follows, all from one sample in a study of blood T cell repertoires in COVID-19. Assay: immunoSEQ multiplex PCR; the TCRdb copy retains only in-frame clones and omits some. The table records fewer than 120,000 clones, about 80% of them present only once. Source material: peripheral blood. Receptor source: a woman of 80 years or more with active or convalescent COVID-19. CDR3s include the opening cysteine and the closing phenylalanine or tryptophan. Fields, in order: J gene, clone size, V gene, D gene, CDR3 protein, CDR3 DNA. D genes are given only for firm matches. Size is stated for part of the rows, as once, few or many counts, or as a class when the clone is expanded.

j_call: TRBJ2-7
clone_size: once
v_call: TRBV7-9
d_call: .
cdr3_aa: CASSLNNRDDEQYF
cdr3_nt: TGTGCCAGCAGCTTAAATAACAGGGACGACGAGCAGTACTTC

j_call: TRBJ1-2
clone_size: .
v_call: TRBV4-3
d_call: .
cdr3_aa: CASSQAGVSYGYTF
cdr3_nt: TGCGCCAGCAGCCAAGCCGGGGTGTCCTATGGCTACACCTTC

j_call: TRBJ2-3
clone_size: .
v_call: TRBV18
d_call: TRBD2
cdr3_aa: CASSPLAGAPTDTQYF
cdr3_nt: TGTGCCAGCTCACCTCTAGCGGGTGCCCCCACAGATACGCAGTATTTT

j_call: TRBJ2-5
clone_size: .
v_call: TRBV27
d_call: .
cdr3_aa: CASSLIERQETQYF
cdr3_nt: TGTGCCAGCAGTTTGATCGAGCGGCAAGAGACCCAGTACTTC

j_call: TRBJ2-5
clone_size: once
v_call: TRBV9
d_call: .
cdr3_aa: CASSVGGSTGETQYF
cdr3_nt: TGTGCCAGCAGCGTAGGTGGGAGTACGGGAGAGACCCAGTACTTC

j_call: TRBJ2-3
clone_size: .
v_call: TRBV10-3
d_call: TRBD2
cdr3_aa: CAIDSGSTDTQYF
cdr3_nt: TGTGCCATTGATAGCGGGAGCACAGATACGCAGTATTTT

j_call: TRBJ1-4
clone_size: once
v_call: TRBV3-1/TRBV3-2
d_call: .
cdr3_aa: CASSQYDRFLTNEKLFF
cdr3_nt: TGTGCCAGCAGCCAATACGACAGGTTTTTAACTAATGAAAAACTGTTTTTT

j_call: TRBJ2-2
clone_size: .
v_call: TRBV19
d_call: .
cdr3_aa: CASRYNRDNTGELFF
cdr3_nt: TGTGCCAGTAGGTATAACAGGGATAACACCGGGGAGCTGTTTTTT

j_call: TRBJ1-3
clone_size: once
v_call: TRBV5-1
d_call: .
cdr3_aa: CASSLGPTSGNTIYF
cdr3_nt: TGCGCCAGCAGCTTGGGTCCTACGTCTGGAAACACCATATATTTT

j_call: TRBJ1-3
clone_size: .
v_call: TRBV10-3
d_call: TRBD1
cdr3_aa: CAISESTGATSGNTIYF
cdr3_nt: TGTGCCATCAGTGAGTCGACAGGGGCGACCTCTGGAAACACCATATATTTT

j_call: TRBJ1-3
clone_size: .
v_call: TRBV7-3
d_call: TRBD1
cdr3_aa: CASSPTGQAGNTIYF
cdr3_nt: TGTGCCAGCAGCCCGACCGGACAGGCTGGAAACACCATATATTTT

j_call: TRBJ1-1
clone_size: .
v_call: TRBV6-5
d_call: .
cdr3_aa: CASSFTGSNTEAFF
cdr3_nt: TGTGCCAGCAGTTTTACAGGTAGCAACACTGAAGCTTTCTTT

j_call: TRBJ2-7
clone_size: .
v_call: TRBV2
d_call: TRBD2
cdr3_aa: CASRWASGGSHEQYF
cdr3_nt: TGTGCCAGCAGGTGGGCTAGCGGGGGCTCCCACGAGCAGTACTTC

j_call: TRBJ2-3
clone_size: few
v_call: TRBV7-8
d_call: .
cdr3_aa: CASSLVYPLQGYTDTQYF
cdr3_nt: TGTGCCAGCAGCTTAGTTTATCCCCTACAGGGATACACAGATACGCAGTATTTT

j_call: TRBJ2-3
clone_size: .
v_call: TRBV27
d_call: TRBD2
cdr3_aa: CASTTLAGGTADTQYF
cdr3_nt: TGTGCCAGCACCACCCTAGCGGGCGGGACCGCAGATACGCAGTATTTT

j_call: TRBJ2-1
clone_size: .
v_call: TRBV6-1
d_call: .
cdr3_aa: CASSEARRGVYEQFF
cdr3_nt: TGTGCCAGCAGTGAAGCGCGACGTGGAGTTTACGAGCAGTTCTTC

j_call: TRBJ2-7
clone_size: .
v_call: TRBV14
d_call: .
cdr3_aa: CASSGEGQDRREQYF
cdr3_nt: TGTGCCAGCAGCGGGGAGGGACAGGACCGCCGTGAGCAGTACTTC

j_call: TRBJ2-7
clone_size: .
v_call: TRBV10-3
d_call: TRBD2
cdr3_aa: CAISESPGTTYEQYF
cdr3_nt: TGTGCCATCAGTGAGTCGCCAGGGACTACCTACGAGCAGTACTTC

j_call: TRBJ1-2
clone_size: .
v_call: TRBV7-3
d_call: .
cdr3_aa: CASSLNPGYGYTF
cdr3_nt: TGTGCCAGCAGCTTAAATCCAGGGTATGGCTACACCTTC

j_call: TRBJ2-7
clone_size: .
v_call: TRBV5-1
d_call: TRBD2
cdr3_aa: CASSVTSGSYEQYF
cdr3_nt: TGCGCCAGCAGCGTGACTAGCGGGTCCTACGAGCAGTACTTC

j_call: TRBJ2-4
clone_size: few
v_call: TRBV2
d_call: TRBD1
cdr3_aa: CASSTGGIAKNIQYF
cdr3_nt: TGTGCCAGCAGCACAGGGGGGATAGCCAAAAACATTCAGTACTTC

j_call: TRBJ2-1
clone_size: .
v_call: TRBV21-1
d_call: .
cdr3_aa: CASSLLYNEQFF
cdr3_nt: TGTGCCAGCAGTCTTCTCTACAATGAGCAGTTCTTC

j_call: TRBJ2-7
clone_size: .
v_call: TRBV29-1
d_call: TRBD1
cdr3_aa: CSVEDRGNEQYF
cdr3_nt: TGCAGCGTTGAGGACAGGGGTAACGAGCAGTACTTC

j_call: TRBJ1-1
clone_size: .
v_call: TRBV19
d_call: .
cdr3_aa: CASSPRQAMNTEAFF
cdr3_nt: TGTGCCAGTAGTCCCCGACAGGCGATGAACACTGAAGCTTTCTTT

j_call: TRBJ2-7
clone_size: few
v_call: TRBV2
d_call: TRBD2
cdr3_aa: CASTPRGSGRTYEQYF
cdr3_nt: TGTGCCAGCACCCCTCGGGGTAGCGGGAGAACCTACGAGCAGTACTTC

j_call: TRBJ2-2
clone_size: .
v_call: TRBV9
d_call: .
cdr3_aa: CASSAQANTGELFF
cdr3_nt: TGTGCCAGCAGCGCCCAGGCGAACACCGGGGAGCTGTTTTTT

j_call: TRBJ2-3
clone_size: .
v_call: TRBV18
d_call: .
cdr3_aa: CASSPPGTSRSTDTQYF
cdr3_nt: TGTGCCAGCTCACCACCAGGCACTAGCAGAAGCACAGATACGCAGTATTTT

j_call: TRBJ2-1
clone_size: once
v_call: TRBV5-5
d_call: .
cdr3_aa: CASHRVNEQFF
cdr3_nt: TGTGCCAGCCACAGGGTGAATGAGCAGTTCTTC